This record covers a single T cell receptor beta chain. Antigen specificity is unknown. This record comes from a study of cytomegalovirus exposure and HLA in healthy donors. Background on the study: Previous work identified 120 million or so unique TCR beta sequences from about 179 million T cells. Notes on the study in general: Reports indicated that the classifier achieved high specificity and sensitivity in diagnosing cytomegalovirus status. Later analysis associated a missense DCLRE1C variant with TCR beta V- and J-gene trimming. When a later analysis was performed, an Asian-associated ancestry cluster reportedly had fewer N-insertions than the roughly 700-donor mean.

With 60 Vbeta and 13 Jbeta primers, the PCR was carried out. TCRdb's copy holds only in-frame clones and misses some; the assay was immunoSEQ multiplex PCR. Among some 100,000 clones listed, more than 80% were seen once. The sequenced sample was PBMCs. This receptor was taken from a man younger than 40 in good health and CMV-seronegative.

CDR3 protein: CASSQERGQLNTEAFF. The DNA of the CDR3 is TGTGCCAGCAGCCAAGAGCGGGGACAGTTAAACACTGAAGCTTTCTTT. The chain uses TRBV4-2 and TRBJ1-1; 7 bases are a match to TRBD1. With 0 bases clipped from V and 2 bases from J, the junction kept 6 bases outside the gene matches. CDR1 and CDR2 (germline): LGHNA, YNFKEQ. The CDR3 is 16 residues long.